This T cell receptor (beta chain) appears in the sequencing data of a study of cytomegalovirus exposure and HLA in healthy donors. Study outcomes and limitations: First-cohort TCR clusters were later found to tend to co-occur in the 120 or so validation repertoires. A few CMV-associated chains were confirmed in vitro to be specific for CMV antigens.

The CDR3 is 13 amino acids. Trimming cost V 4 bases and J 7 bases, with 13 bases left between them. Germline V gene lookup returns CDR1 KGHSH and CDR2 LQKENI. Profiled with immunoSEQ multiplex PCR; TCRdb holds only in-frame clones, not every one. The table lists approximately 300,000 clones, 70% to 90% of them singletons. This clone was found a few times. Its specificity is not known. From the approximately 120-subject validation cohort, which was separate from the roughly 630-subject first cohort, the donors were drawn. This TCR was recovered from a woman aged 18-29 years in good health and CMV-seronegative. The chain has TRBV18 and TRBJ1-2; weak D call: TRBD1 (6 bases). Sequencing used PBMCs. This chain's CDR3 is CASSRTAGAGYTF. CDR3 coding DNA: TGTGCCAGCTCACGGACAGCGGGGGCTGGCTACACCTTC.